Below, 8 T cell receptor beta chains from the same sample are listed, as sequenced in a study of cytomegalovirus exposure and HLA in healthy donors. Clones were read by immunoSEQ multiplex PCR, and TCRdb kept only the in-frame ones, dropping some. The data show some 100,000 clones, with roughly 86% seen just once and 4.5% to 6% held by the top ten. The sample was PBMCs. The receptors come from a man between 18 and 29 years old in good health and CMV-seronegative.

The V and J genes are TRBV7-9 and TRBJ2-3; weak D call: TRBD2 (6 bases). V shed 11 bases and J shed 2 bases, with 14 bases lying between them. The CDR3 has 13 residues. CDR1 SEHNR and CDR2 FQNEAQ come from the germline V gene (reference sequence). In DNA form, the CDR3 reads TGTGCCTGTCGGCGGGACGCCACAGATACGCAGTATTTT. The encoded protein is CACRRDATDTQYF.

CDR3 amino acids: CASTRGEDSPLHF. CDR3 DNA sequence: TGTGCCAGCACCCGGGGGGAAGATTCACCCCTCCACTTT. The V gene is TRBV6-5, the J gene TRBJ1-6; TRBD1 is a possible D gene (5 bases). CDR1 and CDR2 from the germline V gene are MNHEY and SVGAGI. V lost 7 bases and J 8 bases, leaving 12 bases between the germline ends. The CDR3 spans 13 residues.

The chain is built from TRBV19 and TRBJ1-1; D is possibly TRBD1 (6 bases). CDR1 and CDR2 (germline): LNHDA, SQIVND (reference sequence). This CDR3 is built from 13 residues. The V and J ends lost 6 bases and 4 bases respectively, with 12 bases between them. The CDR3 region has the DNA TGTGCCAGTAGCGAACAGGGTCGCACTGAAGCTTTCTTT. Its translation: CASSEQGRTEAFF.

This chain links TRBV5-1 with TRBJ2-5; D might be TRBD2 (5 bases). This CDR3 contains 13 residues. V was shortened by 9 bases and J by 1 base, with 13 bases between the two germline ends. Germline assignment: CDR1 SGHRS and CDR2 YFSETQ. For the CDR3, the DNA is TGCGCCACCAATCCGGGAACCCAAGAGACCCAGTACTTC. Translation: CATNPGTQETQYF.

This clone has a handful of counts. The CDR3 DNA reads TGTGCCAGCAGTCCAGGATTCCAAGAGACCCAGTACTTC. Its translation is CASSPGFQETQYF. V gene TRBV11-2 combines with J gene TRBJ2-5; D is ambiguous. V gave up 6 bases and J gave up 1 base, with 9 bases separating them. CDR3 size: 13 residues. Germline values: CDR1 SGHAT, CDR2 FQNNGV.

The chain carries TRBV27 and TRBJ2-3; 8 positions agree with TRBD2. Germline V CDR1 and CDR2: MNHEY, SMNVEV (reference sequence). With V trimmed by 6 bases and J by 4 bases, 6 bases remained unmatched. This CDR3 is built from 14 residues. The CDR3 DNA sequence: TGTGCCAGCAGCCTGGGACTAGTCTCAGATACGCAGTATTTT. Its translation is CASSLGLVSDTQYF.

The gene calls are TRBV28 and TRBJ1-4; 10 nucleotides agree with TRBD1. The CDR3 runs to 15 residues. Germline loops: CDR1 MDHEN, CDR2 SYDVKM. Trimming at V came to 6 bases and at J to 7 bases, leaving 8 bases not matched to a gene. CDR3 sequence (DNA): TGTGCCAGCAGCTCAACCGGGACAGGGGCTGAAAAACTGTTTTTT. Its protein product is CASSSTGTGAEKLFF.

The J gene is TRBJ2-1, the V gene TRBV5-1, with D perhaps matching TRBD2 (6 bases). The CDR3 length is 16 residues. Germline V CDR1 and CDR2: SGHRS, YFSETQ. V lost 4 bases and J 2 bases, leaving 16 bases between the germline ends. DNA of the CDR3: TGCGCCAGCAGCCCCCAAAGCGGGTTTACCTACAATGAGCAGTTCTTC. It codes for CASSPQSGFTYNEQFF.